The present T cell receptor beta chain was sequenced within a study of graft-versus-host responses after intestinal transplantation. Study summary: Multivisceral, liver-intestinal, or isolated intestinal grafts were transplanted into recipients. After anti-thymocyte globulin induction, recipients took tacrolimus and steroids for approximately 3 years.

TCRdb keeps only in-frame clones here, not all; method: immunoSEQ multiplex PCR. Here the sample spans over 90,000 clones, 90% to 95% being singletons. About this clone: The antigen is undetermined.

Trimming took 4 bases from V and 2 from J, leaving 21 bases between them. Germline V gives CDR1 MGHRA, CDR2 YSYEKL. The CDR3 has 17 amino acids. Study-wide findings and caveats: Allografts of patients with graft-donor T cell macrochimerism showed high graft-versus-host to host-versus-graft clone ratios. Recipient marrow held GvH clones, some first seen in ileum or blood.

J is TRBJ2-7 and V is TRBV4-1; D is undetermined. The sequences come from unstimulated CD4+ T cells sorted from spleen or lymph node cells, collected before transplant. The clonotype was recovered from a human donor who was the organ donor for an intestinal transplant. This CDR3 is CASSRNTGGSKPYEQYF. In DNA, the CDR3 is TGCGCCAGCAGCCGCAATACGGGTGGGTCCAAACCCTACGAGCAGTACTTC.